The rows below give T cell receptor beta chains drawn from one sample of a study of T-cell memory formation after mild COVID-19. TCRdb independently ran MiXCR on the 5' RACE reads; one entry per CDR3 protein. The data hold 550,000 to 700,000 distinct CDR3 sequences, with roughly 17% observed a single time. The sequenced sample consisted of PBMCs or a T cell subset sorted from them (not recorded which). The receptors shown here come from an adult woman who had mild COVID-19 (a few samples of this study predate the infection). Cell type and time point are not known. The CDR3 runs from the conserved cysteine through the conserved F or W. D genes are given only for firm matches. The size field is filled for only some rows; it gives once, few, many or a size class.

cdr3_length	v_call	d_call	j_call	clone_size	cdr3_nt	cdr3_aa
15	TRBV29-1	TRBD2	TRBJ2-7	few	TGCAGCGTTGAAAGGAGACTAGCTGAATCCTACGAGCAGTACTTC	CSVERRLAESYEQYF
15	TRBV5-1	.	TRBJ2-7	few	TGCGCCAGCAGCTTGGCCGGCAGGGGAGGCTACGAGCAGTACTTC	CASSLAGRGGYEQYF
12	TRBV6-6	TRBD1	TRBJ1-5	few	TGTGCCAGTCAGGGGGGGAATCAGCCCCAGCATTTT	CASQGGNQPQHF
15	TRBV9	TRBD2	TRBJ2-7	few	TGTGCCAGCAGCGTCGGGACTAGCGTCACCTACGAGCAGTACTTC	CASSVGTSVTYEQYF
14	TRBV14	TRBD1	TRBJ2-4	.	TGTGCCAGCAGCCCCGACAGGGGAAAAAACATTCAGTACTTC	CASSPDRGKNIQYF
13	TRBV4-2	.	TRBJ1-2	.	TGTGCCAGCAGCCCGCGGGGGAGCCATGGCTACACCTTC	CASSPRGSHGYTF
15	TRBV7-3	TRBD2	TRBJ2-3	few	TGTGCCAGCAGCTTAACTGCAGCGGGGTTAGATACGCAGTATTTT	CASSLTAAGLDTQYF
17	TRBV18	.	TRBJ2-7	few	TGTGCCAGCTCACCTGCCGGCCGACAGTCCTCTTCCTACGAGCAGTACTTC	CASSPAGRQSSSYEQYF
12	TRBV20-1	.	TRBJ1-3	few	TGCAGTGCTAGAGATCGGGGAGACACCATATATTTT	CSARDRGDTIYF
15	TRBV20-1	TRBD1	TRBJ2-3	few	TGCAGTGCTAGCAATCCGGGACAGGGTTCAGATACGCAGTATTTT	CSASNPGQGSDTQYF
15	TRBV3-1	.	TRBJ1-4	.	TGTGCCAGCAGCCAAGATGTATTGAGAGCGGAAAAACTGTTTTTT	CASSQDVLRAEKLFF
14	TRBV7-8	.	TRBJ2-7	few	TGTGCCAGCAGCTTAGCGGTACCAACCTACGAGCAGTACTTC	CASSLAVPTYEQYF
15	TRBV29-1	.	TRBJ1-2	few	TGCAGCGTTGAAGGTAGATATGGACAAAACTATGGCTACACCTTC	CSVEGRYGQNYGYTF
15	TRBV3-1	.	TRBJ1-2	few	TGTGCCAGCAGCCAAGATACCGGGCTGTCCTATGGCTACACCTTC	CASSQDTGLSYGYTF
12	TRBV6-5	.	TRBJ1-1	.	TGTGACAGCAGTTCGGGGTGGACTGAAGCTTTCTTT	CDSSSGWTEAFF
13	TRBV12-3/TRBV12-4	TRBD2	TRBJ2-1	.	TGTGCCAGCAGTTACGGGGGGTTCAATGAGCAGTTCTTC	CASSYGGFNEQFF
16	TRBV14	TRBD2	TRBJ2-7	.	TGTGCCAGCAGCCAAGATGCGGCTAGCGGCCCCTACGAGCAGTACTTC	CASSQDAASGPYEQYF
15	TRBV7-2	.	TRBJ2-2	.	TGTGCCAGCAGCTTCACCGGCACCCTGGGGTCGGAGCTGTTTTTT	CASSFTGTLGSELFF
14	TRBV4-1	TRBD2	TRBJ2-7	.	TGCGCCAGCAGCCAATGGGGGGGGATCTACGAGCAGTACTTC	CASSQWGGIYEQYF
14	TRBV18	.	TRBJ2-3	.	TGTGCCAGCTTGGCGGAAGGGGGCACAGATACGCAGTATTTT	CASLAEGGTDTQYF
13	TRBV20-1	.	TRBJ2-1	many	TGCAGTGCTCCCCGAGCGGGCAGAGATGAGCAGTTCTTC	CSAPRAGRDEQFF
15	TRBV20-1	TRBD2	TRBJ2-1	.	TGCAGTGCATCGACTAGCGGGGGGTACTACAATGAGCAGTTCTTC	CSASTSGGYYNEQFF
13	TRBV20-1	.	TRBJ1-2	.	TGCAGTGCTAGAGATTCCCGGCACTATGGCTACACCTTC	CSARDSRHYGYTF
16	TRBV4-2	.	TRBJ1-2	few	TGTGCCAGCAGCCCCCAGGGCGAGGGGATGGTGGGGGGCTACACCTTC	CASSPQGEGMVGGYTF
18	TRBV23-1	TRBD2	TRBJ2-5	few	TGCGCCAGCAGTCAAAGGGGAACAAAGCGGGAGGGGGAAGAGACCCAGTACTTC	CASSQRGTKREGEETQYF
12	TRBV5-1	.	TRBJ2-5	few	TGCGCCAGCAACGGGGATGCGAAGACCCAGTACTTC	CASNGDAKTQYF
16	TRBV12-3/TRBV12-4	.	TRBJ1-5	.	TGTGCCAGCAGCCGTGACCTGGGGTATAGCAATCAGCCCCAGCATTTT	CASSRDLGYSNQPQHF
12	TRBV7-2	.	TRBJ2-5	many	TGTGCCAGCAGCCCGGGCTTTAAGGCCCAGTACTTC	CASSPGFKAQYF
14	TRBV6-6	TRBD1	TRBJ2-1	.	TGTGCCAGCATCTCTTCCAGGGGGTACAATGAGCAGTTCTTC	CASISSRGYNEQFF
14	TRBV6-2/TRBV6-3	.	TRBJ2-7	few	TGTGCCAGCAGTTACGGGCAGGCCCTCTACGAGCAGTACTTC	CASSYGQALYEQYF
15	TRBV18	TRBD1	TRBJ1-1	.	TGTGCCAGCTCACCACCGAACCAGGGGGAAACTGAAGCTTTCTTT	CASSPPNQGETEAFF
14	TRBV7-8	TRBD2	TRBJ2-7	few	TGTGCCAGCAGCTGGTCTAGCGGGAAGGGAGAGCAGTACTTC	CASSWSSGKGEQYF
15	TRBV5-6	.	TRBJ1-6	.	TGTGCCAGCAGCTTGGTTGGCAGGGATAATTCACCCCTCCACTTT	CASSLVGRDNSPLHF
13	TRBV9	.	TRBJ1-2	.	TGTGCCAGCAGCGTCTCGACAGGAGAGGGCTACACCTTC	CASSVSTGEGYTF
16	TRBV7-6	.	TRBJ2-5	many	TGTGCCAGCAGCCCCAGGGCTAGCCGAGGTCAAGAGACCCAGTACTTC	CASSPRASRGQETQYF
15	TRBV6-5	.	TRBJ2-7	few	TGTGCCAGCAGACCTCGCGCCTGGGGCTCCTACGAGCAGTACTTC	CASRPRAWGSYEQYF
14	TRBV6-5	TRBD1	TRBJ1-2	.	TGTGCCAGCGGCCGGGGACAGGGGGCAGGTGGCTACACCTTC	CASGRGQGAGGYTF
16	TRBV4-3	TRBD2	TRBJ2-1	many	TGCGCCAGCAGCCAAGATCGGGCGGGAGGGTACAATGAGCAGTTCTTC	CASSQDRAGGYNEQFF
15	TRBV6-2/TRBV6-3	.	TRBJ1-5	once	TGTGCCAGCAGCCAGCAAGGAGCCGGATTGAAAACCCAGCATTTT	CASSQQGAGLKTQHF
16	TRBV7-9	.	TRBJ1-1	few	TGTGCCAGCAGCCAAGACGGTTCCGGTAGGGACACTGAAGCTTTCTTT	CASSQDGSGRDTEAFF
16	TRBV7-9	TRBD2	TRBJ2-5	.	TGTGCCAGCAGCCAGCAGACTAGCGGGGGACAAGAGACCCAGTACTTC	CASSQQTSGGQETQYF